The rows below give T cell receptor beta chains drawn from one sample of a study of identical twins. TCRdb passed the 5' RACE reads through MiXCR, listing each CDR3 protein once. The sample records about 470,000 distinct CDR3 sequences, roughly 26% being singletons. These same data were also listed under a study on T cells expressing NK-cell markers.

The specimen sequenced was CD4+ T cells sorted from blood. These TCRs come from a woman aged 18 to 35 in good health. Both conserved end residues are part of each CDR3. The D gene is left open where the match is weak. Expanded clones are given a class, and other clones once, few, many or no size at all.

d_gene	v_gene	j_gene	abundance	CDR3nt	CDR3aa
TRBD1	TRBV5-1	TRBJ2-3	.	TGCGCCAGCAGCGGCGGGACAGGGGCTCCCCCAGATACGCAGTATTTT	CASSGGTGAPPDTQYF
.	TRBV10-3	TRBJ2-1	.	TGTGCCATCAGTGAGTTCGTTGAGACAGCGGTTAATGAGCAGTTCTTC	CAISEFVETAVNEQFF
TRBD2	TRBV6-2/TRBV6-3	TRBJ2-1	.	TGTGCCAGCTCTAACACCCAGCCGGGACTAGGGGCCAATGAGCAGTTCTTC	CASSNTQPGLGANEQFF
.	TRBV12-3/TRBV12-4	TRBJ1-3	few	TGTGCCAGCAGTTTGTTTTCAGTTTCTGGAAACACCATATATTTT	CASSLFSVSGNTIYF
TRBD2	TRBV19	TRBJ2-7	.	TGTGCCAGTAGGGAAACTAGCGGACGACGCGAGCAGTACTTC	CASRETSGRREQYF
.	TRBV7-9	TRBJ2-1	.	TGTGCCAGCAGCTTACGGGGCGACCCCTCCTCAAATGAGCAGTTCTTC	CASSLRGDPSSNEQFF
.	TRBV6-1	TRBJ2-7	few	TGTGCCACCCTGGTAGGGGATAGGTTAGGCGAGCAGTACTTC	CATLVGDRLGEQYF
TRBD2	TRBV7-2	TRBJ2-3	.	TGTGCCAGCAGCACTAGCGGGATTAGCACAGATACGCAGTATTTT	CASSTSGISTDTQYF
.	TRBV9	TRBJ2-3	.	TGTGCCAGCAGCGCAACCCACGGGACGGCGGCCAGCACAGATACGCAGTATTTT	CASSATHGTAASTDTQYF
.	TRBV12-3/TRBV12-4	TRBJ2-5	.	TGTGCCAGCAGTTTGGACCCGCAGACCCAGTACTTC	CASSLDPQTQYF
.	TRBV20-1	TRBJ2-1	once	TGCAGTGCCGCGCGGGGGCCTACCTACAATGAGCAGTTCTTC	CSAARGPTYNEQFF
.	TRBV5-1	TRBJ2-1	few	TGCGCCAGCAGCTTGGCCAAAAGCGGTCACTCCTACAATGAGCAGTTCTTC	CASSLAKSGHSYNEQFF
TRBD1	TRBV12-3/TRBV12-4	TRBJ1-2	.	TGTGCCAGCAGTTTACTAGCAGGGGGCCATGGCTACACCTTC	CASSLLAGGHGYTF
.	TRBV20-1	TRBJ2-2	few	TGCAGTGCTAGAGCTCCTGCCGCGAACACCGGGGAGCTGTTTTTT	CSARAPAANTGELFF
.	TRBV10-3	TRBJ2-7	few	TGTGCCATCGCCCCTGAACCAAAGGGCGAGCAGTACTTC	CAIAPEPKGEQYF
TRBD2	TRBV10-3	TRBJ2-1	few	TGTGCCATCAGTGAGACCAGCGGGGGTCACAATGAGCAGTTCTTC	CAISETSGGHNEQFF
.	TRBV7-2	TRBJ2-2	.	TGTGCCAGCAGCTTAAGGACGATGAGGTGGGGCACCGGGGAGCTGTTTTTT	CASSLRTMRWGTGELFF